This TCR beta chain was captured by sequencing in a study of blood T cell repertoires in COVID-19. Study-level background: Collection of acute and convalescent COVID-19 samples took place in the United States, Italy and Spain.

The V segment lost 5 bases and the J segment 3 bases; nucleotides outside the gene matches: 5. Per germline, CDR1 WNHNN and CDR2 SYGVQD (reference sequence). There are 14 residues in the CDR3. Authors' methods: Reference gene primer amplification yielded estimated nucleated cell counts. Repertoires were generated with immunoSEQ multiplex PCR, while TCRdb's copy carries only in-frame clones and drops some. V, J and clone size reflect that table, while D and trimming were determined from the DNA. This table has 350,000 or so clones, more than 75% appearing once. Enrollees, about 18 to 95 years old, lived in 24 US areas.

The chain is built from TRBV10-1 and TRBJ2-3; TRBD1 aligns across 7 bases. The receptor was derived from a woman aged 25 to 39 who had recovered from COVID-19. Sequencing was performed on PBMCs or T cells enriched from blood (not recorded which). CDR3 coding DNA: TGCGCCAGCAGTAGGACAGGATCTACAGATACGCAGTATTTT. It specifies CASSRTGSTDTQYF.